What follows describes a single T cell receptor (beta chain). What it recognizes is unknown. The treatment is: 15 to 20 received Ad26.COV2.S at low or high dose, single or two shots; roughly 5 received placebo; per-sample allocation not given. Day 63 following the first vaccine or placebo injection was when the samples were taken. Vaccination employed an Ad26 vector expressing the Wuhan-strain SARS-CoV-2 spike. This table comes from immunoSEQ multiplex PCR, and its TCRdb copy is limited to in-frame clones, with some not included. The sample has roughly 400,000 clones; approximately 92% are singletons. This entry is derived from a study of Ad26.COV2.S vaccination and SARS-CoV-2 variants. Study context: Recipients of Ad26.COV2.S got it intramuscularly, once or twice 56 days apart. Study-level points and caveats: A substantial breadth of spike-specific CD8+ and CD4+ T cell responses after vaccination has been reported.

The CDR3 is 14 amino acids. V shed 4 bases and J 9 bases; nucleotides not matched to a gene: 6. CDR1 is LNHNV and CDR2 is YYDKDF in the germline V gene (reference sequence). This receptor was taken from a person aged 18 to 59 who received the Ad26.COV2.S COVID-19 vaccine or a placebo. This chain links TRBV15 with TRBJ1-6; 7 positions match TRBD1. The material sequenced was peripheral blood, taken in a trial of Ad26.COV2.S vaccine versus placebo. The CDR3: CATSTEGAGSPLHF. In DNA form, the CDR3 reads TGTGCCACCAGCACTGAGGGGGCGGGTTCACCCCTCCACTTT. Full variable domain (missing parts from reference TRBV15 and TRBJ1-6): DAMVIQNPRYQVTQFGKPVTLSCSQTLNHNVMYWYQQKSSQAPKLLFHYYDKDFNNEADTPDNFQSRRPNTSFCFLDIRSPGLGDTAMYLCATSTEGAGSPLHFGNGTRLTVT.